This TCR beta chain was sequenced in a study of response to subunit inactivated influenza vaccine. Study-wide findings and caveats: Seasonal influenza vaccination, on each occasion, was suggested by the authors to recruit few new T cells.

This clonotype has a handful of counts. The antigen is unknown. Trimming cost V 0 bases and J 8 bases, with 8 bases left between them. Germline V gene lookup returns CDR1 SGHRS and CDR2 YFSETQ. This CDR3 is built from 12 residues. TCRdb recomputed calls from the RT-PCR reads with MiXCR, one row per CDR3 protein. The sample carries approximately 530,000 distinct CDR3 sequences, under 9% recorded once. The sequence was collected from a man aged 45 to 70 who received an inactivated influenza vaccine. This chain links TRBV5-1 with TRBJ1-2, with a possible D match to TRBD1 (6 bases). This sample comprised PBMCs from blood, obtained roughly 24 months after vaccination. CDR3 region: CASSLAQGGYTF. The CDR3 DNA sequence: TGCGCCAGCAGCTTGGCGCAGGGGGGCTACACCTTC.